The next 19 T cell receptor beta chains were all read from a single sample in a study of cytomegalovirus exposure and HLA in healthy donors. Primers: 60 Vbeta forward and 13 Jbeta reverse. Assay: immunoSEQ multiplex PCR; the TCRdb copy retains only in-frame clones and omits some. The data hold 150,000 to 200,000 clones, with 81% observed a single time. Sequenced input: PBMCs. The source is a young woman in good health and CMV-seronegative.

V is TRBV5-6 and J is TRBJ1-2, with 8 bases fitting TRBD1. The CDR3 has 14 amino acids. Germline CDR1 reads SGHDT; CDR2 reads YYEEEE. With 1 base clipped from V and 3 bases from J, the junction kept 2 bases outside the gene matches. CDR3 DNA sequence: TGTGCCAGCAGCTTGCCAGGGGGCGACTATGGCTACACCTTC. Protein: CASSLPGGDYGYTF.

The chain joins TRBV7-9 to TRBJ2-1; possibly TRBD2 for D (5 bases). The germline V gene encodes CDR1 SEHNR and CDR2 FQNEAQ (reference sequence). Trimming cost V 5 bases and J 6 bases, with 14 bases left between them. This CDR3 has 14 residues. CDR3 protein: CASSPGPEGNEQFF. The CDR3 DNA follows: TGTGCCAGCAGCCCAGGTCCCGAGGGCAATGAGCAGTTCTTC.

The chain uses TRBV13 and TRBJ1-6, with a weak D call TRBD1 (5 bases). CDR3 length: 15 residues. Deletions cut 2 bases from V and 6 bases from J, with 11 bases between. Germline V gives CDR1 PRHDT, CDR2 FYEKMQ (reference sequence). The CDR3: CASSLTFRGNSPLHF. DNA for the CDR3: TGTGCCAGCAGCTTAACCTTTAGGGGTAATTCACCCCTCCACTTT.

This sequence joins TRBV4-1 and TRBJ2-7; TRBD2 aligns across 10 bases. The CDR3 sequence is 15 residues long. Germline CDR1 MGHRA, CDR2 YSYEKL. V lost 1 base and J lost 2; bases outside the gene matches: 2. The DNA of the CDR3 is TGCGCCAGCAGCCAAGTTCTAGCGGGGGCCTACGAGCAGTACTTC. Translating it yields CASSQVLAGAYEQYF.

J is TRBJ2-4 and V is TRBV15, with 8 bases aligning to TRBD1. Per the germline V gene, CDR1 is LNHNV and CDR2 is YYDKDF (reference sequence). The CDR3 totals 16 residues. The J segment lost 7 bases and the V segment lost 7 bases, leaving 15 bases of the junction unmatched. The CDR3 DNA reads as TGTGCCACCACCTGGGCCTATACCACAGGGGGGAACATTCAGTACTTC. Translated: CATTWAYTTGGNIQYF.

The chain employs TRBV28 and TRBJ2-3; 9 nucleotides align to TRBD1. CDR1 and CDR2 (germline): MDHEN, SYDVKM. J was trimmed by 4 bases and V by 4 bases; bases with no gene match: 6. The CDR3 extends over 15 amino acids. The CDR3 spells CASSSGTGKSDTQYF. The CDR3 DNA reads TGTGCCAGCAGTTCCGGGACAGGGAAATCAGATACGCAGTATTTT.

This clone showed up just a few times. The V call is TRBV5-6, the J call TRBJ1-1, with D tentatively TRBD1 (5 bases). Germline V gene data show CDR1 as SGHDT and CDR2 as YYEEEE. The CDR3 loop spans 11 amino acids. V was shortened by 3 bases and J by 7 bases, with 7 bases between the two germline ends. This chain's CDR3 is CASSWGDEAFF. CDR3 DNA sequence: TGTGCCAGCAGCTGGGGCGATGAAGCTTTCTTT. The full variable domain, completed using reference TRBV5-6 and TRBJ1-1, is DAGVTQSPTHLIKTRGQQVTLRCSPKSGHDTVSWYQQALGQGPQFIFQYYEEEERQRGNFPDRFSGHQFPNYSSELNVNALLLGDSALYLCASSWGDEAFFGQGTRLTVV.

This clone was seen a handful of times. This sequence joins TRBV2 and TRBJ1-3; perhaps TRBD1 as D (6 bases). CDR1 SNHLY and CDR2 FYNNEI come from the germline V gene. The CDR3 sequence is 15 residues long. The V end lost 1 base, the J end lost 3 bases, and 10 bases lay between the germline ends. The CDR3 reads CASSEEQGFGNTIYF. CDR3 in DNA: TGTGCCAGCAGTGAAGAACAGGGATTTGGAAACACCATATATTTT.

The chain recombines TRBV7-9 with TRBJ1-1; D is undetermined. Trimming stripped 5 bases from V and 3 bases from J, with 10 bases between. This CDR3 region has 13 residues. Germline V lookup: CDR1 SEHNR, CDR2 FQNEAQ (reference sequence). The CDR3 DNA follows: TGTGCCAGCAGCCTTACAGATTACACTGAAGCTTTCTTT. Translation gives CASSLTDYTEAFF. Supplemented by reference TRBV7-9 and TRBJ1-1, the full variable domain reads DTGVSQNPRHKITKRGQNVTFRCDPISEHNRLYWYRQTLGQGPEFLTYFQNEAQLEKSRLLSDRFSAERPKGSFSTLEIQRTEQGDSAMYLCASSLTDYTEAFFGQGTRLTVV.

This clone has a handful of counts. This chain joins TRBV19 and TRBJ1-5; 9 nucleotides match TRBD1. CDR1 and CDR2 (germline): LNHDA, SQIVND (reference sequence). V was pared by 4 bases and J by 3 bases, with 10 bases of the junction left unmatched. The CDR3 consists of 17 residues. In DNA, the CDR3 is TGTGCCAGTAGTACTCAGACAGGGGGGATCTACAATCAGCCCCAGCATTTT. Its protein is CASSTQTGGIYNQPQHF.

The V gene is TRBV9, the J gene TRBJ1-2; D is ambiguous. Trimming shortened V by 3 bases and J by 8 bases, and 17 bases separated the two germline ends. CDR3 length: 14 residues. The germline CDR1 and CDR2 sequences are SGDLS and YYNGEE. In DNA, the CDR3 is TGTGCCAGCAGCGAAGACATGTCCTTTCGGGGCTACACCTTC. Translation gives CASSEDMSFRGYTF. The entire variable domain, with the rest obtained from reference TRBV9 and TRBJ1-2, is as follows: DSGVTQTPKHLITATGQRVTLRCSPRSGDLSVYWYQQSLDQGLQFLIQYYNGEERAKGNILERFSAQQFPDLHSELNLSSLELGDSALYFCASSEDMSFRGYTFGSGTRLTVV.

This clone was detected only once. The chain combines TRBV9 with TRBJ1-2; weak D call: TRBD1 (6 bases). The germline V and J ends were trimmed by 3 bases and 8 bases, with 14 bases remaining between them. This CDR3 is 13 amino acids long. The germline V gene has CDR1 SGDLS and CDR2 YYNGEE. The DNA of the CDR3 is TGTGCCAGCAGCGACGGGGGGGCCGGGGGCTACACCTTC. Its protein product is CASSDGGAGGYTF.

This chain connects TRBV4-1 to TRBJ1-4; perhaps TRBD1 as D (6 bases). CDR3 size: 21 residues. Trimming stripped 8 bases from V and 0 bases from J, with 31 bases between. Germline CDR1 is MGHRA and CDR2 is YSYEKL. This CDR3 is CASRAGPSTARGYATNEKLFF. The CDR3 DNA is TGCGCCAGCCGAGCGGGGCCCTCGACTGCGAGGGGGTATGCAACTAATGAAAAACTGTTTTTT.

CDR3 loop: CASRTGSNEKLFF. CDR3 nucleotide sequence: TGTGCCAGTAGGACCGGGAGCAATGAAAAACTGTTTTTT. The rearrangement uses TRBV19 and TRBJ1-4; D is unclear. CDR1 and CDR2 from the germline V gene are LNHDA and SQIVND (reference sequence). CDR3 length: 13 residues. Trimming stripped 6 bases from V and 5 bases from J, with 10 bases between.

This sequence joins TRBV11-2 and TRBJ1-4; D perhaps matches TRBD1 (6 bases). Trimming shortened V by 5 bases and J by 5 bases, and 12 bases separated the two germline ends. The CDR3 covers 14 residues. Germline CDR1 reads SGHAT; CDR2 reads FQNNGV. The CDR3, as DNA: TGTGCCAGCAGCCGCGGACAGCTAAATGAAAAACTGTTTTTT. It specifies CASSRGQLNEKLFF.

The V and J genes are TRBV5-4 and TRBJ2-7; 8 bases are a match to TRBD2. V lost 4 bases to trimming and J lost 3 bases; unmatched junction nucleotides: 18. Germline assignment: CDR1 SGHNT and CDR2 YYREEE (reference sequence). CDR3 size: 18 residues. Here the CDR3 DNA reads TGTGCCAGCAGCCTAGATGGGACTAGGGGGACATCTCTCTACGAGCAGTACTTC. Translated, it gives CASSLDGTRGTSLYEQYF.

This rearrangement joins TRBV18 to TRBJ2-3; 8 bases fit TRBD1. The germline gives CDR1 KGHSH, CDR2 LQKENI. The CDR3 totals 17 residues. V was pared by 2 bases and J by 2 bases, with 9 bases of the junction left unmatched. The CDR3 reads CASSPRTGNPLTDTQYF. The CDR3 coding sequence is TGTGCCAGCTCACCAAGGACAGGGAATCCTCTCACAGATACGCAGTATTTT.

CDR3: CASSEIQAGYTF. Here the CDR3 DNA reads TGTGCCAGCAGTGAGATACAGGCAGGCTACACCTTC. The rearrangement joins TRBV6-1 to TRBJ1-2, with D tentatively TRBD1 (5 bases). CDR1 and CDR2 from the germline V gene are MNHNS and SASEGT. V was cut by 3 bases and J by 8 bases, with 10 bases left in between. The CDR3 consists of 12 residues.

J is TRBJ2-7 and V is TRBV11-2; TRBD1 agrees at 8 bases. V shed 2 bases and J 0 bases; nucleotides not matched to a gene: 12. CDR1 is SGHAT, CDR2 FQNNGV, per germline. The CDR3 has 18 residues. For the CDR3, the DNA is TGTGCCAGCAGCTTATACTCCTCCGGGACAGGTAACTCCTACGAGCAGTACTTC. The encoded protein is CASSLYSSGTGNSYEQYF.